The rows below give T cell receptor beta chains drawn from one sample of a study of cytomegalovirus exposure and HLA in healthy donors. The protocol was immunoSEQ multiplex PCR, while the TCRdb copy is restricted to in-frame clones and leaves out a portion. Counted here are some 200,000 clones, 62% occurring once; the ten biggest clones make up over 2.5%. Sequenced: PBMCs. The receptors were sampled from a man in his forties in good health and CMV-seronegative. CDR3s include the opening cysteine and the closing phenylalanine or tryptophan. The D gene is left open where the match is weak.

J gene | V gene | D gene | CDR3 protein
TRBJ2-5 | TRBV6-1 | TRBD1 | CASSGAGQGETQYF
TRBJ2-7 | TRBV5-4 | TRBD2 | CASSLEWEGRSEQYF
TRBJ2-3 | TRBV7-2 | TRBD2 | CASSLEGTSGMSADTQYF
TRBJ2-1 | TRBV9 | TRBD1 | CASSEQGAQRNEQFF
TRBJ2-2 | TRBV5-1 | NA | CASGETGYTGELFF
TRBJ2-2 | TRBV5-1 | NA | CASSLASTGELFF
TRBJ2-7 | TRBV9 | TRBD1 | CASSNSGQTYEQYF
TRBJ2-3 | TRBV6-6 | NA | CASSSGLATGNF
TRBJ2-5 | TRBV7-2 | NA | CASGGGRETQYF
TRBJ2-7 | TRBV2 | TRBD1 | CASSVQGYEQYF
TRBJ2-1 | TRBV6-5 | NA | CASSYGLYNEQFF
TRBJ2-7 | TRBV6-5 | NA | CASSYTRGSSYGQYF
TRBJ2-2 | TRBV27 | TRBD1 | CASRNRGPTGELFF
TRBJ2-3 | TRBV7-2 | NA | CASSYSGMSTDTQYF
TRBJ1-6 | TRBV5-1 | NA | CASSETRARGSPLHF
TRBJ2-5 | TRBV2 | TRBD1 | CASSEERGRLETQYF